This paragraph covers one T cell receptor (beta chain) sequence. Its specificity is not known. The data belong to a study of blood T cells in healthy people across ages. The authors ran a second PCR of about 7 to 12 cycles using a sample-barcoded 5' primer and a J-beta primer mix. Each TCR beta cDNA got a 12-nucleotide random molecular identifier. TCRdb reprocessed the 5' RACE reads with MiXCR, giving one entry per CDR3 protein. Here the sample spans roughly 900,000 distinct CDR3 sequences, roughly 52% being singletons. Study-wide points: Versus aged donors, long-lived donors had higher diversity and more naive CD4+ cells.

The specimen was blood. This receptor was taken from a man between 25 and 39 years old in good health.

CDR3 in amino acids: CATSLAGGQNEQFF. The CDR3 nucleotides are TGTGCCACCTCCCTAGCGGGGGGGCAAAATGAGCAGTTCTTC. This chain connects TRBV10-3 to TRBJ2-1; 12 bases fit TRBD2. The CDR3 is 14 residues long. After removal of 10 bases from V and 7 bases from J, the junction contained 8 bases not matched to a gene. Germline V CDR1 and CDR2: ENHRY, SYGVKD.